This T cell receptor (beta chain) was identified in a study of shared clonotypes between healthy human individuals. Study at large: With ages of 18 to 49, the donors were two women and three men.

Clones were read by immunoSEQ multiplex PCR, and TCRdb kept only the in-frame ones, dropping some. This sample carries 450,000 to 700,000 clones, 95% of them seen once, and the ten largest clones take 0.11%. Selected positively for CCR7 and CD45RO-negative, naive CD8 cells excluded terminally differentiated effector memory CD45RA+ cells. After removal of 5 bases from V and 6 bases from J, the junction contained 9 bases not matched to a gene. The CDR3 length is 16 residues. In germline, CDR1 is MNHEY, CDR2 SMNVEV (reference sequence). V gene TRBV27 combines with J gene TRBJ2-1; 11 nucleotides agree with TRBD2. The sample was naive CD8+ T cells sorted from blood. The receptor was derived from a woman in her twenties or thirties in good health. Written as DNA, the CDR3 is TGTGCCAGCAGTATGATTCTAGCGGGAGGAGCCAATGAGCAGTTCTTC. Amino acids: CASSMILAGGANEQFF.